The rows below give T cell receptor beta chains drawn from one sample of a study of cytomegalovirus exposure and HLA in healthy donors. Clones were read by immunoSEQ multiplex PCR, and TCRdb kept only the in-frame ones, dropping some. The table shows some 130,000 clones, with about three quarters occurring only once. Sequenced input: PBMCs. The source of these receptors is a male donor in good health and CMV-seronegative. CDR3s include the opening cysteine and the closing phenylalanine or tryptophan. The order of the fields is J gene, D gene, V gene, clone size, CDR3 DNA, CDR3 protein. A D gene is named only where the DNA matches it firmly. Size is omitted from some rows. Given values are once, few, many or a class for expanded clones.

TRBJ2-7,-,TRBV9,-,TGTGCCAGCAGCGTAGACTATCCTGGCGAGCAGTACTTC,CASSVDYPGEQYF
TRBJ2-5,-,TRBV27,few,TGTGCCAGCAGTTTATCGATTACGGAAGAGACCCAGTACTTC,CASSLSITEETQYF
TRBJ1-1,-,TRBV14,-,TGTGCCAGCAGCGGCCAGGGTCTTGAAGCTTTCTTT,CASSGQGLEAFF
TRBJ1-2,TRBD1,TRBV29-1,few,TGCAGCGGCGGGACAGATGAGGGCTACACCTTC,CSGGTDEGYTF
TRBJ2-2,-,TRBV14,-,TGTGCCAGCAGCCAAAACACGGGTCCCTTTTACACCGGGGAGCTGTTTTTT,CASSQNTGPFYTGELFF
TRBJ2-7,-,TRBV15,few,TGTGCCACCAGCAGAGATGGACTGTCCGAGCAGTACTTC,CATSRDGLSEQYF
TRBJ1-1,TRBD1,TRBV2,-,TGTGCCAGCAGTGAACGACAGGGGGGGTACACTGAAGCTTTCTTT,CASSERQGGYTEAFF
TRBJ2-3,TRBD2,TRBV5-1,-,TGCGCCAGCAGCTTGGCTAGCGGGCTCGCAGATACGCAGTATTTT,CASSLASGLADTQYF
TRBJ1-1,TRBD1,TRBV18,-,TGTGCCAGCTCACCTACGGGACAGGGAGACACTGAAGCTTTCTTT,CASSPTGQGDTEAFF
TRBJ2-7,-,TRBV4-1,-,TGCGCCAGCAGCCAAGTTCGAGCTGAATACGAGCAGTACTTC,CASSQVRAEYEQYF
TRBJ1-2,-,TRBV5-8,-,TGTGCCAGCAGCTTGAACAGGGTCGGTGGCTACACCTTC,CASSLNRVGGYTF
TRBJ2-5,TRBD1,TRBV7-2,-,TGTGCCAGCAGCCAGACAGGGGGACAAGAGACCCAGTACTTC,CASSQTGGQETQYF
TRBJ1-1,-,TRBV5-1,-,TGCGCCAGCAGCTTGGCCGAGGGGAGGTACACTGAAGCTTTCTTT,CASSLAEGRYTEAFF
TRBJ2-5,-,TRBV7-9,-,TGTTCCAGCAGCGCCGGGACATTCAAAGAGACCCAGTACTTC,CSSSAGTFKETQYF
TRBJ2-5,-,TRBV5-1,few,TGCGCCAGCAGCTTGGCCTCCCTGCAAGAGACCCAGTACTTC,CASSLASLQETQYF
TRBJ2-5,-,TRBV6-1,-,TGTGCCAGCAGTGAAAATGTTGGGGAGATGTATGTGACCCAGTACTTC,CASSENVGEMYVTQYF
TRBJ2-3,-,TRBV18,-,TGTGCCAGCTCACCACTAGAAATCGGCACAGATACGCAGTATTTT,CASSPLEIGTDTQYF
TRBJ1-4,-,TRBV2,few,TGTGCCAGCCGAAGAGCAACTAATGAAAAACTGTTTTTT,CASRRATNEKLFF
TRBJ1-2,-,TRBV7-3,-,TGTGCCAGCAGCCCCGGACAGCTATCCTATGGCTACACCTTC,CASSPGQLSYGYTF
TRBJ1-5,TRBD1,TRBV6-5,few,TGTGCCAGCAGTGTAGAACAGGGGGGCAATCAGCCCCAGCATTTT,CASSVEQGGNQPQHF
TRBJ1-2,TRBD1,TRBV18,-,TGTGCCAGCTCACCACTTGGACAGGGGACCCACTATGGCTACACCTTC,CASSPLGQGTHYGYTF
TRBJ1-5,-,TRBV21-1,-,TGTGCCAGCAGTCGAGACAGGGGGAATCAGCCCCAGCATTTT,CASSRDRGNQPQHF
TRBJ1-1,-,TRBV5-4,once,TGTGCCAGCAGCCTCCGGGATGTGAACACTGAAGCTTTCTTT,CASSLRDVNTEAFF
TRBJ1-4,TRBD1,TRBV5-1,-,TGCGCCAGCAGCCAGGGGACAGTCAGAGAAAAACTGTTTTTT,CASSQGTVREKLFF
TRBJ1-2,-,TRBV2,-,TGTGCCAGCAGTTCGACAGGCTCGTATGGCTACACCTTC,CASSSTGSYGYTF
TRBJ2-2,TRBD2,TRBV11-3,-,TGTGCCAGCAGCTTAGAAGATTGGCAGGCTAGCGGAGAATACGGGGAGCTGTTTTTT,CASSLEDWQASGEYGELFF
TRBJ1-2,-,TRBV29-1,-,TGCAGCGTTACAGGTTCCTATGGCTACACCTTC,CSVTGSYGYTF
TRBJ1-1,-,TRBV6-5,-,TGTGCCAGCAGTTACTCTATAAGGGGGAACACTGAAGCTTTCTTT,CASSYSIRGNTEAFF
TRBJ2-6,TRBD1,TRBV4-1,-,TGCGCCAGCAGCCAAGAGAGGAGACAGGGGTGGGGTGGGGCCAACGGCCTGACTTTC,CASSQERRQGWGGANGLTF
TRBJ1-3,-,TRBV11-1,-,TGTGCCAGCAGCTTATCCGGGGCTGGAAACACCATATATTTT,CASSLSGAGNTIYF
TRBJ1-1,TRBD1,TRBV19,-,TGTGCCAGTACCCCAATTGACAGGGGGGGGGCTTTCTTT,CASTPIDRGGAFF
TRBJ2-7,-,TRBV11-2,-,TGTGCCAGCAGCTGGGATCCGGGAACCCTCGAGCAGTACTTC,CASSWDPGTLEQYF
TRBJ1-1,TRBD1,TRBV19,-,TGTGCCAGTAGTAGACAGGGGGCGAACACTGAAGCTTTCTTT,CASSRQGANTEAFF
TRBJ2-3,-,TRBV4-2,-,TGTGCCAGCAGCCAAGTGCGGACTTCTATCTCGGATACGCAGTATTTT,CASSQVRTSISDTQYF
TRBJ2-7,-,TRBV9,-,TGTGCCAGCAGCAAGAAAGGACTATACGAGCAGTACTTC,CASSKKGLYEQYF
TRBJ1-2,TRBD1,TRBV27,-,TGTGCCAGCAGCCACTCCACGACAGGGGGCTACACCTTC,CASSHSTTGGYTF
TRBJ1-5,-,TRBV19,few,TGTGCCAGTTCAACCACTCGAAATCAGCCCCAGCATTTT,CASSTTRNQPQHF
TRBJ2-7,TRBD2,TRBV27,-,TGTGCCAGCAGTTTTCTAGCGGGCAGCTCCTACGAGCAGTACTTC,CASSFLAGSSYEQYF
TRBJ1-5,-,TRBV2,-,TGTGCCAGCAGGGGTGGACTGCATGCTCAGCCCCAGCATTTT,CASRGGLHAQPQHF
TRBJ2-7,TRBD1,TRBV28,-,TGTGCCAGCAGTTTTTCCAACAGGGGTTTGAAGAACGAGCAGTACTTC,CASSFSNRGLKNEQYF
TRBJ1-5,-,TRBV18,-,TGTGCCAGCTCACCACTACAGGCTCCCCCCCAGCATTTT,CASSPLQAPPQHF
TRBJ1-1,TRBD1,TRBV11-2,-,TGTGCCAGCAGCTCCCGGACAGGGCGGGACACTGAAGCTTTCTTT,CASSSRTGRDTEAFF
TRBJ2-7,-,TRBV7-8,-,TGTGCCAGCAGCTTAGGAGAGGGCAGGATCAACTTC,CASSLGEGRINF
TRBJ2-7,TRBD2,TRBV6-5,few,TGTGCCAGCAGCCCCGCTAGCGGGAGCGCCCTCGAGCAGTACTTC,CASSPASGSALEQYF
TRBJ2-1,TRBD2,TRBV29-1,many,TGCAGCGTCGCGGGGGGCCCGGGCAATGAGCAGTTCTTC,CSVAGGPGNEQFF
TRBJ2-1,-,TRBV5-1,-,TGCGCCAGCAGCTTACCGGTCACGTGGAATGAGCAGTTCTTC,CASSLPVTWNEQFF
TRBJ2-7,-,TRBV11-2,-,TGTGCCAGCAGCTTAGATCCAGGTAGCTCCTACGAGCAGTACTTC,CASSLDPGSSYEQYF